This is a list of T cell receptor beta chains from one sample in a study of cytomegalovirus exposure and HLA in healthy donors. Data came from immunoSEQ multiplex PCR; TCRdb stores just in-frame clones and leaves some out. The table records about 190,000 clones, roughly 83% of them present only once. Source material: PBMCs. Every receptor here comes from a young woman in good health and CMV-seronegative. CDR3s include the opening cysteine and the closing phenylalanine or tryptophan. Each record gives: CDR3 length, V gene, J gene, CDR3 protein.

>16|TRBV6-6|TRBJ2-2
CASSYTGQSSAGELFF
>15|TRBV4-1|TRBJ1-5
CASSQDGTGGQPQHF
>13|TRBV5-1|TRBJ1-2
CASTLQSGDGYTF
>14|TRBV19|TRBJ2-2
CASSRQGASGELFF
>14|TRBV5-5|TRBJ1-2
CASSLKTTSYGYTF
>15|TRBV6-5|TRBJ1-2
CASSYTRQGLDGYTF
>16|TRBV5-6|TRBJ2-1
CASSFVGAGGVNEQFF
>16|TRBV2|TRBJ1-6
CASSEGTVPGNSPLHF
>16|TRBV14|TRBJ2-7
CASSQVSLVRLGEQYF
>12|TRBV7-8|TRBJ1-4
CASSRGGEKLFF
>17|TRBV6-1|TRBJ1-4
CASSEDRAVQSNEKLFF
>17|TRBV6-1|TRBJ2-7
CASSGSVWGDRYYEQYF